The 4 T cell receptor beta chains listed next were all sequenced from one sample in a study of regulatory T cells in long-lasting Graves disease. Indicated time point: persistent/refractory GD, antithyroid drugs over 5 years with positive TRAb. RNA extracted from PBMCs served as the sequencing template. Arm-PCR with iRepertoire HTBI primers amplified the CDR3 regions for these TCR beta libraries. TCRdb itself ran the multiplex PCR reads through MiXCR, one entry per CDR3 protein. The sample yields 650,000 to 850,000 distinct CDR3 sequences, about 32% seen once. The sample consisted of peripheral blood mononuclear cells (PBMCs), taken when the disease was refractory, from a patient treated with antithyroid drugs. These receptors originate from a female donor with Graves disease.

J is TRBJ1-3 and V is TRBV6-1; TRBD1 agrees at 8 bases. Looked up from germline, CDR1 is MNHNS and CDR2 is SASEGT. This CDR3 has 15 residues. J gave up 9 bases and V 6 bases, and 13 bases lay outside the gene matches. The CDR3 loop reads CASSLPGQGDSTIYF. Written as DNA, the CDR3 is TGTGCCAGCAGCCTACCAGGACAGGGTGACAGCACCATATATTTT.

The gene calls are TRBV6-5 and TRBJ1-1; D call uncertain. Germline loops: CDR1 MNHEY, CDR2 SVGAGI. This CDR3 is built from 15 residues. The V end was cut by 0 bases, the J end by 0 bases, with 8 bases between. CDR3 DNA sequence: TGTGCCAGCAGTTACTCGCCCTCCTTGAACACTGAAGCTTTCTTT. Protein: CASSYSPSLNTEAFF.

CDR3: CASSLGDQSNQPQHF. The CDR3 region has the DNA TGCGCCAGCAGCTTGGGGGACCAATCCAATCAGCCCCAGCATTTT. The rearrangement joins TRBV5-1 to TRBJ1-5; TRBD1 might be the D (5 bases). V lost 0 bases to trimming and J lost 3 bases, with 10 bases between them. Looked up from germline, CDR1 is SGHRS and CDR2 is YFSETQ. The CDR3 totals 15 residues.

V usage is TRBV7-9 and J usage is TRBJ2-1; the match to TRBD2 covers 10 bases. The CDR3 runs to 15 residues. V trimming: 5 bases; J trimming: 6 bases; junction bases outside the gene matches: 7. Germline V gives CDR1 SEHNR, CDR2 FQNEAQ (reference sequence). As DNA, the CDR3 is TGTGCCAGCAGCCCAGGGACTAGCGAGGTCAATGAGCAGTTCTTC. This translates into CASSPGTSEVNEQFF.